The rows below give T cell receptor beta chains drawn from one sample of a study of cytomegalovirus exposure and HLA in healthy donors. Sequencing was performed with immunoSEQ multiplex PCR; in TCRdb, only in-frame clones are kept and a portion is missing. Its listing shows around 100,000 clones. The sequencing sample was made of PBMCs. The receptors here all came from a man aged 40-50 years in good health and CMV-seropositive. CDR3s include the opening cysteine and the closing phenylalanine or tryptophan. A D gene is named only where the DNA matches it firmly.

j_gene,d_gene,v_gene,CDR3nt,CDR3aa
TRBJ1-6,TRBD1,TRBV7-6,TGTGCCAGCAGCTTCTCCGGGACAGGGGAATCACCCCTCCACTTT,CASSFSGTGESPLHF
TRBJ2-7,TRBD2,TRBV11-3,TGTGCCAGCAGCCCTAGCGGGAGGATTTACGAGCAGTACTTC,CASSPSGRIYEQYF
TRBJ2-7,-,TRBV28,TGTGCCAGCAGTTTACCCCAGCGGATAACCTACGAGCAGTACTTC,CASSLPQRITYEQYF
TRBJ2-1,TRBD2,TRBV5-1,TGCGCCAGCAGCTTGGAGGTAGCGGGAGGCTACAATGAGCAGTTCTTC,CASSLEVAGGYNEQFF
TRBJ1-1,-,TRBV6-1,TGTGCCAGCAGTGAAGCATCGACTGAAGCTTTCTTT,CASSEASTEAFF
TRBJ1-2,TRBD1,TRBV4-1,TGCGCCAGCAGCCAAGCAGGGGGTCGTAGCTATGGCTACACCTTC,CASSQAGGRSYGYTF
TRBJ1-6,-,TRBV4-3,TGCGCCAGCAGCCAAGACGTCCGCTATTCGCGTTCACCCCTCCACTTT,CASSQDVRYSRSPLHF
TRBJ2-1,TRBD2,TRBV7-3,TGTGCCAGCAGCTTGGATCCTAGCGGGAGGTACAATGAGCAGTTCTTC,CASSLDPSGRYNEQFF
TRBJ2-4,TRBD2,TRBV28,TGTGCCAGCAGTTTTTCCGGGGGGGCCAAAAACATTCAGTACTTC,CASSFSGGAKNIQYF
TRBJ2-7,TRBD2,TRBV29-1,TGCAGCGTTGAAGTCAGGGCGGGAGGATCCGAGCAGTACTTC,CSVEVRAGGSEQYF
TRBJ2-1,TRBD2,TRBV4-1,TGCGCCAGCCGGCGGGAGGGGATCAATGAGCAGTTCTTC,CASRREGINEQFF
TRBJ2-1,TRBD1,TRBV6-6,TGTGCCAGCGCGCTACAGGGGTACAATGAGCAGTTCTTC,CASALQGYNEQFF
TRBJ2-7,TRBD2,TRBV10-1,TGCGCCAGCAGTGAGTCTCGGACTAGCGGGAGAAACGAGCAGTACTTC,CASSESRTSGRNEQYF
TRBJ2-7,TRBD1,TRBV27,TGTGCCAGCAGTTTCAGCGGGACAGGGAGATACGAGCAGTACTTC,CASSFSGTGRYEQYF
TRBJ2-2,-,TRBV25-1,TGTGCCAGCAGTGAAGCCCCCGGCACCGGGGAGCTGTTTTTT,CASSEAPGTGELFF
TRBJ1-2,-,TRBV5-4,TGTGCCAGCAGCATTCCGACGGGAAGCAGCTATGGCTACACCTTC,CASSIPTGSSYGYTF
TRBJ2-3,-,TRBV7-3,TGTGCCAGCAGCTTAGGGGCGGACCCTAGGGCAGATACGCAGTATTTT,CASSLGADPRADTQYF
TRBJ2-4,TRBD1,TRBV19,TGTGCCAGTAGCCCAACCGACAGGGGGAGTAACATTCAGTACTTC,CASSPTDRGSNIQYF
TRBJ2-1,-,TRBV14,TGTGCCAGCAGCCAAGCCGCGGTCTACAATGAGCAGTTCTTC,CASSQAAVYNEQFF
TRBJ2-7,-,TRBV29-1,TGCAGCGTTGAAGGGCAGTGGCAGAAGCAGTACTTC,CSVEGQWQKQYF
TRBJ2-7,TRBD2,TRBV5-1,TGCGCCAGCAGCTCAGGTGGGGGGGTAACCTACGAGCAGTACTTC,CASSSGGGVTYEQYF
TRBJ2-3,TRBD2,TRBV9,TGTGCCAGCAGCGTAGGAAGCGGGGGTCTAGCCCGCGGAGATACGCAGTATTTT,CASSVGSGGLARGDTQYF
TRBJ1-1,-,TRBV11-2,TGTGCCAGCAGCTTAGATCTGCGGGTTGTGGCCACTGAAGCTTTCTTT,CASSLDLRVVATEAFF
TRBJ2-7,TRBD2,TRBV29-1,TGCAGCGTTGGGGGGTTAGCGGGGTACTACGAGCAGTACTTC,CSVGGLAGYYEQYF
TRBJ1-5,-,TRBV5-5,TGTGCCAGCAGCGTCGACAACAATCAGCCCCAGCATTTT,CASSVDNNQPQHF
TRBJ1-5,-,TRBV6-1,TGTGCCAGCAGTGAACAGGGGAGCAATCAGCCCCAGCATTTT,CASSEQGSNQPQHF
TRBJ2-7,TRBD2,TRBV7-2,TGTGCCAGCAGCTTTAGAGCGGGAGGACACGAGCAGTACTTC,CASSFRAGGHEQYF
TRBJ2-2,-,TRBV29-1,TGCAGCGCTGGGGGACACCTGAACACCGGGGAGCTGTTTTTT,CSAGGHLNTGELFF
TRBJ2-7,-,TRBV6-5,TGTGCCAGCAGCAGATACGGGAGTTCGGACGAGCAGTACTTC,CASSRYGSSDEQYF
TRBJ2-1,TRBD2,TRBV27,TGTGCCAGCAGTTTGAGACTAGCGGGGGGTTCCTACAATGAGCAGTTCTTC,CASSLRLAGGSYNEQFF
TRBJ2-2,-,TRBV27,TGTGCCAGCAGTTTGGAGGACAGCCATGGGAGCACCGGGGAGCTGTTTTTT,CASSLEDSHGSTGELFF
TRBJ2-5,-,TRBV5-1,TGCGCCAGCAGCTTGGGGACTACGGGGGAGACCCAGTACTTC,CASSLGTTGETQYF
TRBJ2-7,-,TRBV5-1,TGCGCCAGCAGCTCGGACAGCTCTTACGAGCAGTACTTC,CASSSDSSYEQYF
TRBJ2-6,-,TRBV6-1,TGTGCCAGCAGTGAAATGTTGCAGCCTAGCTCTGGGGCCAACGTCCTGACTTTC,CASSEMLQPSSGANVLTF
TRBJ1-5,TRBD1,TRBV5-1,TGCGCCAGCAGCTTGGCAGGGGGGAACAATCAGCCCCAGCATTTT,CASSLAGGNNQPQHF
TRBJ1-1,TRBD1,TRBV2,TGTGCCAGCACGGACAGGGAGAACACTGAAGCTTTCTTT,CASTDRENTEAFF
TRBJ2-3,TRBD2,TRBV28,TGTGCCAGCAGCCTGGGCACTAGCGGGAGGCCCACAGATACGCAGTATTTT,CASSLGTSGRPTDTQYF
TRBJ2-1,-,TRBV6-6,TGTGCCAGCAGCCTGCAGGGAAAGCAGTTCTTC,CASSLQGKQFF
TRBJ2-1,-,TRBV4-3,TGCGCCAGCAGCCACGCTAGTGAGCAGTTCTTC,CASSHASEQFF
TRBJ1-2,-,TRBV29-1,TGCAGCGTTGACAGGACTTCTAACTATGGCTACACCTTC,CSVDRTSNYGYTF
TRBJ2-7,TRBD2,TRBV18,TGTGCCAGCTCCCAGCGGGAGGTCGGATCGAGCGAGCAGTACTTC,CASSQREVGSSEQYF